One T cell receptor beta chain is described in this entry. The TCR beta CDR3 regions underwent amplification from RNA transcripts. First-round RT-PCR used HTBI primers; second-round multiplex PCR followed. TCRdb reanalysed the multiplex PCR reads using MiXCR and keeps one entry per CDR3 protein. The profile covers under 350,000 distinct CDR3 sequences, with roughly 15% appearing a single time and roughly an eighth taken by the ten largest. The source of the sample is a study of Graves' ophthalmopathy and Graves' hyperthyroidism. The receptor's source is an adult man with Graves' ophthalmopathy. The sample was peripheral blood.

For the CDR3, the DNA is TGTGCCAGCAGCCAATTAAGGGCACAAGAGACCCAGTACTTC. Protein: CASSQLRAQETQYF. The V call is TRBV3-1, the J call TRBJ2-5, with D uncertain. There are 14 residues in the CDR3. The germline V gene encodes CDR1 LGHDT and CDR2 YNNKEL (reference sequence). V was pared by 2 bases and J by 2 bases, with 9 bases between.